This T cell receptor beta chain was sequenced for a study of control samples from healthy donors and cancer patients (dated by TCRdb to about 2020). The library was made by the immunoSEQ multiplex PCR assay. The immuneACCESS repertoire file appears here via TCRdb, limited to in-frame rearrangements. These files lack a portion of the clones; in checked studies, under half of the deficit traces to unresolved V genes, and the cause of the others is not known. This sample holds 100,000 or so clones; roughly 85% were observed only once. 13% of the sample comes from the top ten. As for this clone: Its target antigen remains unknown. Per-nucleotide qualities are absent, and no much larger clonotype sits a single base away.

The sequenced sample consisted of blood. The clonotype was recovered from a woman in her forties or fifties in good health.

CDR3 region: CASSQRTVSSSYNEQFF. The DNA sequence reads TGTGCCAGCAGCCAGCGGACAGTAAGCAGCTCCTACAATGAGCAGTTCTTC. The rearrangement combines TRBV7-9 with TRBJ2-1; TRBD1 could be the D gene, as 6 bases match. Between the V and J ends, shortened by 5 bases and 0 bases respectively, the junction contains 17 bases. For CDR1 and CDR2, the germline V gene (reference sequence) lists SEHNR and FQNEAQ. Including the terminal cysteine and phenylalanine, the CDR3 comprises 17 residues. Of all the DNA, just the CDR3 is kept, 51 bases in frame from base 1.